The text below deals with one TCR beta chain. The target antigen is unknown. This entry is derived from a study of graft-versus-host responses after intestinal transplantation. Study summary: Every recipient had anti-thymocyte globulin induction and around 3 years of tacrolimus plus steroids.

Using immunoSEQ multiplex PCR, the repertoire was profiled, and TCRdb retains in-frame clones only, with some absent. The sample shows some 85,000 clones, roughly 92% of them seen only once. Germline assignment: CDR1 SEHNR and CDR2 FQNEAQ (reference sequence). The length of the CDR3 is 12 residues. The ends were cut back, 5 bases at V and 6 bases at J, with 8 bases in the middle. Notes on the study in general: Maximum circulating GvH clone levels tracked with early post-transplant HvG decreases. High graft-versus-host to host-versus-graft clonal ratios were seen in allografts of patients with graft-donor T cell macrochimerism. Among recipient marrow samples, GvH clones were found; some appeared first in ileum or blood.

Sequenced material: unstimulated CD8+ T cells sorted from spleen or lymph node cells, taken before transplant. The sequence derives from a human donor who was the organ donor for an intestinal transplant. The J gene is TRBJ2-1, the V gene TRBV7-9, with D unclear. The CDR3 region has the DNA TGTGCCAGCAGCCCTGTGAGCAATGAGCAGTTCTTC. Translated, it gives CASSPVSNEQFF.